A single T cell receptor (beta chain) is shown here with its context. Its antigen is currently not known. Nothing much larger sits one base from this clone, and base qualities are not available. These data originate in a study of STAT5B mutations in CD4+ large granular lymphocyte leukemia (dated by TCRdb to between 2021 and 2024). Turning to the overall study: Among healthy controls, the CDR3 'QG' motif was associated with a particular HLA allele. The study compared the TCRbeta repertoires of patients with CD4+ T-cell large granular lymphocyte leukemia against those of healthy blood donors. Flow cytometry on FACSCanto II or FACSVerse showed that the purified fractions were more than 95% pure among lymphocytes. General study outcomes and caveats: Data were not HLA-matched; higher clonality in CD4+ versus CD8+ T-LGLL could reflect the relatively small sample size. TRBV06-family usage was enriched among the top patient clones (8/27) compared with healthy controls (2/35). Compared with healthy CD4+ repertoires, CD4-sorted patient repertoires appeared more clonal, and this difference remained even after the putative leukemic clones were removed. Main leukemic clonotypes were private to each patient, although about a quarter of the main leukemic clonotypes were found at low frequency in the non-leukemic repertoires of other patients.

The immunoSEQ assay at survey resolution was applied to genomic DNA for sequencing of TCRbeta rearrangements. From the authors' description of their analysis: In the TCR sequencing data, the lowest productive clonotype frequency that could be detected was 2.59 x 10-5. Only productive TCRbeta rearrangements, meaning sequences that were complete and in-frame, were kept for the analyses. The clonality of each sample was calculated as Simpson clonality in the immunoSEQ Analyzer version 3.0. Clones were categorized by frequency as very rare, small, medium, large (1-20%) or hyperexpanded (>20%). Generation probabilities were estimated with OLGA 1.2.3, V-gene circos plots were generated with VDJtools, specificities were searched for in VDJdb, and CDR3 motifs were identified with GLIPH. TCRdb retrieved this table from immuneACCESS and kept in-frame rearrangements only. Not all clones are present; in checked studies, unresolved V genes account for under half, and no reason is known for the remainder. The V and J calls and clone size are taken from that table; D and trimming were inferred from the DNA. Recorded for this sample are about 31,000 clones; around 74% of them occurred a single time. The ten most abundant clones make up 1% to 1.2% of the sample.

Healthy controls were 37 blood donors whose buffy coats came from the Finnish Red Cross blood service. All TCR-sequenced material derived from peripheral blood: patient blood samples and healthy donor buffy coats. Ficoll-Hypaque gradient centrifugation was used to isolate peripheral blood mononuclear cells. For the healthy controls, CD4+ cells were obtained from buffy coats by magnetic purification. The Gentra Puregene Cell and Tissue kit was used to extract genomic DNA, and a Qubit 2.0 fluorometer was used to measure the amount of genomic DNA. There are 17 amino acids in the CDR3, from cysteine to phenylalanine inclusive. Only CDR3 DNA remains: 51 bases, in frame from the first base. Germline trimming amounts to 0 bases on V and 3 bases on J, with 6 as the count of junction bases outside the gene matches. The germline V gene sets CDR1 to SGDLS and CDR2 to YYNGEE.

The receptor's source is a human donor in good health. Source material: CD4+ T cells from blood buffy coats. The chain links TRBV9 with TRBJ2-2; TRBD1 agrees with 9 junctional bases. The CDR3 in this case is CASSVGAGTGYTGELFF. The DNA sequence is TGTGCCAGCAGCGTAGGCGCCGGGACAGGGTACACCGGGGAGCTGTTTTTT.